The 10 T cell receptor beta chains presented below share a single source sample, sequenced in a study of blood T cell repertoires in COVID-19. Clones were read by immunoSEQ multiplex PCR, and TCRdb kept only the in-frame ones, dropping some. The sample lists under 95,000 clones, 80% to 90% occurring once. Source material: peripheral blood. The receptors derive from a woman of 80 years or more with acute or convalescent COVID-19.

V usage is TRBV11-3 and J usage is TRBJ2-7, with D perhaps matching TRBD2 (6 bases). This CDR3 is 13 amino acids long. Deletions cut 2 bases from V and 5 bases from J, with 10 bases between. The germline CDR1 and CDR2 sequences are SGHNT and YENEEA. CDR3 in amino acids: CASSLRGGNEQYF. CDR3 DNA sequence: TGTGCCAGCAGCTTACGAGGCGGGAACGAGCAGTACTTC.

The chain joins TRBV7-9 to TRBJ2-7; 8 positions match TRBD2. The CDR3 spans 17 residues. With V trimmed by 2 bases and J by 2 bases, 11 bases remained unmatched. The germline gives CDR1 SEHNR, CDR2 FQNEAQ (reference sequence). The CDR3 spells CASSLSHTSGLPYEQYF. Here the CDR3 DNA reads TGTGCCAGCAGCTTAAGTCACACTAGCGGCCTACCCTACGAGCAGTACTTC.

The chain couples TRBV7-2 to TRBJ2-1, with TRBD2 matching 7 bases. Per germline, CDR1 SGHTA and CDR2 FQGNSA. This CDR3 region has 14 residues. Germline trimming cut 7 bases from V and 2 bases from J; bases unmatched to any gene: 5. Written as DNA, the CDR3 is TGTGCCAGCAAGCGGGACCTAACCTACAATGAGCAGTTCTTC. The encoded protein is CASKRDLTYNEQFF.

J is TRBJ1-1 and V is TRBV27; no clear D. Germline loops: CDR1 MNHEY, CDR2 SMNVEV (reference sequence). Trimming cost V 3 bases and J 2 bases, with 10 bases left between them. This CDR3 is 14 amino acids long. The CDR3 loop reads CASSLAIRNTEAFF. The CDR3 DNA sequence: TGTGCCAGCAGTTTGGCAATTCGTAACACTGAAGCTTTCTTT.

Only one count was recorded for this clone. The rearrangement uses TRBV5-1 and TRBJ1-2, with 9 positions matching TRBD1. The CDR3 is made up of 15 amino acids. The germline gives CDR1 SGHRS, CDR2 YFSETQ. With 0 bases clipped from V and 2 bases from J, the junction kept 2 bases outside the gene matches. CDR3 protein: CASSLGQGGNYGYTF. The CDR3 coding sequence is TGCGCCAGCAGCTTGGGACAGGGGGGGAACTATGGCTACACCTTC.

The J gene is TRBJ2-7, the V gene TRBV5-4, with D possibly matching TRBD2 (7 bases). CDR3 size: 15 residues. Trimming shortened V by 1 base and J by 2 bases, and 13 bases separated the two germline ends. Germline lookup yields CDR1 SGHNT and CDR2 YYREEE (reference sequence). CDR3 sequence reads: CASSLLGGPTYEQYF. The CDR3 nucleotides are TGTGCCAGCAGCTTGTTGGGGGGGCCTACCTACGAGCAGTACTTC. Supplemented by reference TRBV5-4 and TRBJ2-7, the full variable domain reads ETGVTQSPTHLIKTRGQQVTLRCSSQSGHNTVSWYQQALGQGPQFIFQYYREEENGRGNFPPRFSGLQFPNYSSELNVNALELDDSALYLCASSLLGGPTYEQYFGPGTRLTVT.

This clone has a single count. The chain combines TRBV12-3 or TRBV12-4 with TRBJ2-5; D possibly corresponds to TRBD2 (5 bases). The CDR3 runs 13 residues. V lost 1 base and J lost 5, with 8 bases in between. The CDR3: CASSLGSGETQYF. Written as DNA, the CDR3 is TGTGCCAGCAGTTTAGGGTCGGGGGAGACCCAGTACTTC.

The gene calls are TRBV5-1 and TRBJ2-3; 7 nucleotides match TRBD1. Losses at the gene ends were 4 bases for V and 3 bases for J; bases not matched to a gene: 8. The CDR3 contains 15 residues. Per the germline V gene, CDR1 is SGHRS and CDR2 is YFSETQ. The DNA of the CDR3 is TGCGCCAGCAGCCGACAGGGTCTCCTGACAGATACGCAGTATTTT. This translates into CASSRQGLLTDTQYF. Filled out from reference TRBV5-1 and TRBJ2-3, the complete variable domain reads KAGVTQTPRYLIKTRGQQVTLSCSPISGHRSVSWYQQTPGQGLQFLFEYFSETQRNKGNFPGRFSGRQFSNSRSEMNVSTLELGDSALYLCASSRQGLLTDTQYFGPGTRLTVL.

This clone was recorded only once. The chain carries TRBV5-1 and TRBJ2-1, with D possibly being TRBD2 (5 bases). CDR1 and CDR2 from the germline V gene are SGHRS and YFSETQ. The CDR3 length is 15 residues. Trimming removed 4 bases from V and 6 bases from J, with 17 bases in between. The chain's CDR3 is CASSLGSGQINEQFF. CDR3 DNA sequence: TGCGCCAGCAGCCTGGGGAGTGGTCAGATCAATGAGCAGTTCTTC.

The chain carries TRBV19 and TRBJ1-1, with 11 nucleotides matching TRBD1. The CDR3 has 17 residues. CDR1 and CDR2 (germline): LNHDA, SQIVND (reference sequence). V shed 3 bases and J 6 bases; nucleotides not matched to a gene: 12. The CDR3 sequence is CASSIWGGQGAFSEAFF. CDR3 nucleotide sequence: TGTGCCAGTAGTATCTGGGGCGGACAGGGGGCCTTTTCTGAAGCTTTCTTT. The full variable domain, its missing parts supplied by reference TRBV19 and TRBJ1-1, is DGGITQSPKYLFRKEGQNVTLSCEQNLNHDAMYWYRQDPGQGLRLIYYSQIVNDFQKGDIAEGYSVSREKKESFPLTVTSAQKNPTAFYLCASSIWGGQGAFSEAFFGQGTRLTVV.